Reported below is one TCR beta chain. Clones were sequenced by immunoSEQ multiplex PCR, and TCRdb holds only the in-frame ones, with some missing. The sample has roughly 160,000 clones, roughly four fifths seen once. This record comes from a study of blood T cell repertoires in COVID-19. The sequence derives from a man aged 50-59 years who had recovered from COVID-19. The sample comprised PBMCs or T cells enriched from blood (not recorded which).

The CDR3 loop reads CASRQGGEAFF. The CDR3 region has the DNA TGTGCCAGCAGACAGGGGGGAGAAGCTTTCTTT. The chain carries TRBV2 and TRBJ1-1, with 8 bases lining up with TRBD1. The CDR3 is 11 amino acids. CDR1 SNHLY and CDR2 FYNNEI come from the germline V gene. The V and J ends lost 6 bases and 8 bases, in that order; junction bases with no gene match: 2.